This TCR beta chain is drawn from a study of PD-L1 blockade in urothelial cancer. Time point: peripheral blood 6 weeks after treatment start. The method was immunoSEQ multiplex PCR; TCRdb's version includes in-frame clones alone and lacks a portion of them. The table shows tens of thousands of clones, with approximately 85% occurring only once. The TCR was taken from a middle-aged man with urothelial cancer. The source material was PBMCs, sampled around atezolizumab (anti-PD-L1) treatment.

The CDR3 is CASSDRVTEAFF. CDR3 DNA sequence: TGTGCCAGCAGTGACAGGGTCACTGAAGCTTTCTTT. This chain uses TRBV25-1 with TRBJ1-1; possible D gene TRBD1, 5 bases. CDR3 size: 12 residues. Germline V lookup: CDR1 MGHDK, CDR2 SYGVNS. Trimming took 3 bases from V and 4 from J, leaving 6 bases between them.